This T cell receptor beta chain was found in a study of breast tumors, draining lymph nodes, adjacent tissues. Of note for this clonotype: Its antigen is currently unknown. At one end the junction does not follow the germline gene, possibly because of a read error.

From the multiplex PCR reads, TCRdb called clonotypes with MiXCR, one entry per CDR3 protein. The profile shows 20,000 to 25,000 distinct CDR3 sequences, 68% of them singletons. The study's findings and limits: Most tumor T cells seemingly derive from lymph node, then expand in tumor. Tumor TCR diversity was below lymph nodes but above nontumor tissue. Luminal-like breast cancer showed significantly greater tumor-nontumor repertoire similarity than basal-like breast cancer did.

The source is a female donor with breast cancer. Some clones in this sample may be carry-over from other donors' samples. The sample comprised tumor-adjacent breast tissue.

CDR3 DNA sequence: TGTGCCAGCAGCTTTGTCCCCAGCCGAAAATTCTATGGCTACGCCTTC. It is translated as CASSFVPSRKFYGYAF. The V call is TRBV7-9, the J call TRBJ1-2; D remains unclear. CDR1 and CDR2 (germline): SEHNR, FQNEAQ (reference sequence). The CDR3 spans 16 residues.